A selection of T cell receptor beta chains follows, all from one sample in a study of CD8 T cells in Susac syndrome. A single record per CDR3 protein comes from TCRdb applying MiXCR to the immunoSEQ multiplex PCR reads. The sample shows hundreds of thousands of distinct CDR3 sequences, roughly 85% of them seen only once. Input material: CD8+ T cells from PBMCs. Receptors were obtained from a human donor with multiple sclerosis. Each CDR3 is given with its conserved first and last residue. A D gene is named only where the DNA matches it firmly. Clone size is shown for a subset of rows, as once, few, many or a class of expanded clone.

j_call d_call v_call clone_size cdr3_aa cdr3_nt
TRBJ2-7 TRBD1 TRBV28 - CASSSTGGVYEQYF TGTGCCAGCAGTTCGACAGGGGGCGTTTACGAGCAGTACTTC
TRBJ2-3 TRBD2 TRBV27 - CASSPDGVVLAADTQYF TGTGCCAGCAGTCCCGATGGAGTTGTACTAGCGGCAGATACGCAGTATTTT
TRBJ2-3 TRBD2 TRBV6-2/TRBV6-3 - CASSYLAGGGGDTQYF TGTGCCAGCAGTTACCTAGCGGGAGGCGGGGGAGATACGCAGTATTTT
TRBJ1-1 - TRBV27 - CASSLYMGGGTEAFF TGTGCCAGCAGTTTATATATGGGAGGAGGCACTGAAGCTTTCTTT
TRBJ1-1 TRBD1 TRBV2 - CASRETGMDAFF TGTGCCAGCAGGGAGACAGGGATGGATGCTTTCTTT
TRBJ1-4 - TRBV7-9 - CASSPGLRETNEKLFF TGTGCCAGCAGCCCAGGACTTAGGGAGACTAATGAAAAACTGTTTTTT
TRBJ2-2 TRBD1 TRBV6-6 - CASTFGTGWGELFF TGTGCCAGCACCTTTGGGACAGGGTGGGGGGAGCTGTTTTTT
TRBJ2-2 - TRBV27 - CASIPLGELFF TGTGCCAGTATCCCGCTGGGGGAGCTGTTTTTT
TRBJ1-4 - TRBV5-5 - CASSFALREASTNEKLFF TGTGCCAGCAGCTTTGCACTCCGGGAGGCCTCAACTAATGAAAAACTGTTTTTT
TRBJ2-7 - TRBV7-8 - CASSSMDAYEQYF TGTGCCAGCAGCTCAATGGACGCGTACGAGCAGTACTTC
TRBJ1-1 - TRBV5-1 - CASSLLGYSEAFF TGCGCCAGCAGCTTGCTGGGATATTCTGAAGCTTTCTTT
TRBJ2-7 TRBD2 TRBV15 - CATSRVAGVHEQYF TGTGCCACCAGCAGAGTAGCGGGAGTCCACGAGCAGTACTTC
TRBJ2-1 - TRBV2 - CASSDLDFYNEQFF TGTGCCAGCAGTGATTTAGATTTTTACAATGAGCAGTTCTTC
TRBJ2-1 TRBD2 TRBV7-6 - CASSLDPGLAYNEQFF TGTGCCAGCAGCTTGGACCCGGGACTAGCCTACAATGAGCAGTTCTTC
TRBJ2-1 TRBD1 TRBV4-1 - CASSQDRGQANEQFF TGCGCCAGCAGCCAAGACCGGGGACAGGCCAATGAGCAGTTCTTC
TRBJ2-6 - TRBV27 - CASSPTTTSGANVLTF TGTGCCAGCAGTCCCACCACCACTTCTGGGGCCAACGTCCTGACTTTC
TRBJ1-5 - TRBV7-9 once CASSRSVGNQPQHF TGTGCCAGCAGCCGCTCTGTGGGTAATCAGCCCCAGCATTTT
TRBJ1-5 TRBD1 TRBV28 - CASSRGQGFYSNQPQHF TGTGCCAGCAGCCGCGGACAGGGGTTTTATAGCAATCAGCCCCAGCATTTT
TRBJ1-5 - TRBV7-8 - CASSGLFKPQHF TGTGCCAGCAGCGGACTTTTCAAGCCCCAGCATTTT
TRBJ2-5 - TRBV3-1 - CASSQPGVETQYF TGTGCCAGCAGCCAACCAGGGGTAGAGACCCAGTACTTC
TRBJ2-7 - TRBV5-4 - CASSPQGFAYEQYF TGTGCCAGCAGCCCTCAGGGTTTCGCGTACGAGCAGTACTTC
TRBJ1-1 - TRBV4-2 - CASSQDGRANTEAFF TGTGCCAGCAGCCAAGACGGGAGGGCGAACACTGAAGCTTTCTTT
TRBJ1-2 - TRBV7-9 - CASSLKLSGGAYGYTF TGTGCCAGCAGCTTAAAGCTTTCCGGGGGGGCCTATGGCTACACCTTC
TRBJ1-2 - TRBV4-3 - CASSQDRTTYGYTF TGCGCCAGCAGCCAAGATCGTACTACCTATGGCTACACCTTC
TRBJ2-7 - TRBV18 - CASSPREVRSSYEQYF TGTGCCAGCTCACCACGGGAGGTTCGCAGCTCCTACGAGCAGTACTTC
TRBJ2-7 TRBD1 TRBV6-5 - CASSPLTGDREQYF TGTGCCAGCAGTCCTCTTACAGGGGATCGCGAGCAGTACTTC
TRBJ2-1 TRBD1 TRBV6-1 - CASSQSRQGVYNEQFF TGTGCCAGCAGCCAGAGTCGACAGGGGGTTTACAATGAGCAGTTCTTC
TRBJ1-5 - TRBV6-6 - CASSVLVGRGQPQHF TGTGCCAGCAGTGTCCTCGTGGGGCGAGGCCAGCCCCAGCATTTT
TRBJ1-1 - TRBV28 - CASRYATGLNTEAFF TGTGCCAGCAGGTACGCGACAGGCTTGAACACTGAAGCTTTCTTT